The 21 T cell receptor beta chains in this list originate from one sample, sequenced in a study of control samples from healthy donors and cancer patients. The method was immunoSEQ multiplex PCR; TCRdb's version includes in-frame clones alone and lacks a portion of them. The sample yields about 250,000 clones, roughly 82% seen once. Specimen: PBMCs. These receptors were obtained from a woman in her sixties or seventies with lung cancer.

CDR3 sequence (DNA): TGTGCCAGTAGTACAGGGGCGGCTGGGTTTGGGGCCAACGTCCTGACTTTC. It is translated as CASSTGAAGFGANVLTF. J is TRBJ2-6 and V is TRBV19; the D gene is possibly TRBD1 (6 bases). In germline, CDR1 is LNHDA, CDR2 SQIVND (reference sequence). The V gene lost 4 bases and the J gene lost 3 bases, with 16 bases spanning the gap. The length of the CDR3 is 17 residues.

This sequence joins TRBV7-8 and TRBJ1-1; D gene ambiguous. The germline V and J ends were trimmed by 1 base and 7 bases, with 10 bases remaining between them. Germline lookup yields CDR1 SGHVS and CDR2 FQNEAQ. The CDR3 spans 13 residues. The CDR3 DNA reads TGTGCCAGCAGCTTAGACGAACATAGTGAAGCTTTCTTT. This sequence encodes CASSLDEHSEAFF.

The chain employs TRBV9 and TRBJ2-3; TRBD2 agrees at 10 bases. There are 16 residues in the CDR3. Germline V gives CDR1 SGDLS, CDR2 YYNGEE. V lost 0 bases to trimming and J lost 6 bases; unmatched junction nucleotides: 7. CDR3 sequence (DNA): TGTGCCAGCAGCGTAGGAGTAGCGGGGGGAGTGGATACGCAGTATTTT. Its protein product is CASSVGVAGGVDTQYF. Combining the CDR3 with reference TRBV9 and TRBJ2-3 gives the whole variable domain DSGVTQTPKHLITATGQRVTLRCSPRSGDLSVYWYQQSLDQGLQFLIQYYNGEERAKGNILERFSAQQFPDLHSELNLSSLELGDSALYFCASSVGVAGGVDTQYFGPGTRLTVL.

This clone was counted once. The chain uses TRBV30 and TRBJ1-2, with a tentative D call TRBD1 (5 bases). Germline V CDR1 and CDR2: GTSNPN, SVGIG (reference sequence). This CDR3 region has 14 residues. Trimming cost V 3 bases and J 4 bases, with 15 bases left between them. CDR3 sequence: CAWRGSGLTYGYTF. DNA for the CDR3: TGTGCCTGGAGGGGGTCAGGGCTAACCTATGGCTACACCTTC.

This chain connects TRBV2 to TRBJ1-2, with a weak D call TRBD1 (6 bases). CDR1 is SNHLY, CDR2 FYNNEI, per germline. This CDR3 contains 13 residues. V lost 2 bases and J lost 5, with 9 bases in between. The CDR3 region has the DNA TGTGCCAGCAGTGAACGGGGGGCGTATGGCTACACCTTC. This sequence encodes CASSERGAYGYTF.

This clone was seen repeatedly, ten times or more. Other DNA variants within this sample encode the same CDR3. V is TRBV5-1 and J is TRBJ2-7; TRBD2 agrees at 11 bases. V dropped 3 bases and J dropped 3; count of bases not matched to a gene: 2. Germline assignment: CDR1 SGHRS and CDR2 YFSETQ. The CDR3 is 14 residues long. The CDR3 nucleotides read TGCGCCAGCAGCTCCGGGACTAGCGGCTACGAGCAGTACTTC. This codes for CASSSGTSGYEQYF.

The chain is built from TRBV12-3 or TRBV12-4 and TRBJ1-1; unclear D gene. With 4 bases removed from V and 1 base from J, the gap between germline ends came to 7 bases. CDR3 length: 13 residues. The CDR3 coding sequence is TGTGCCAGCAGTTGGGTGCGGAACACTGAAGCTTTCTTT. Its protein product is CASSWVRNTEAFF.

This chain connects TRBV7-2 to TRBJ2-2; 7 bases map to TRBD1. The V and J ends lost 7 bases and 5 bases, in that order; junction bases with no gene match: 7. The CDR3 loop spans 14 amino acids. Germline V gene lookup returns CDR1 SGHTA and CDR2 FQGNSA. CDR3 amino acids: CASKGGLATGELFF. The CDR3 DNA reads TGTGCCAGCAAAGGGGGCCTAGCTACCGGGGAGCTGTTTTTT.

The rearrangement joins TRBV11-2 to TRBJ2-7, with TRBD2 matching 8 bases. CDR3 size: 14 residues. Germline V gene sequence: CDR1 SGHAT, CDR2 FQNNGV. The junction had 5 bases not matched to a gene; V was cut back by 4 bases and J by 3 bases. This CDR3 reads CASSSGGQGYEQYF. The CDR3, as DNA: TGTGCCAGCAGCTCGGGGGGGCAGGGCTACGAGCAGTACTTC.

The rearrangement uses TRBV6-6 and TRBJ2-1; TRBD1 or TRBD2 may be the D gene (5 bases each). Germline V gene sequence: CDR1 MNHNY, CDR2 SVGAGI (reference sequence). CDR3 size: 14 residues. Trimming left V 5 bases short and J 3 bases short, with 11 bases between. CDR3 nucleotide sequence: TGTGCCAGCAGTGCCGGGGCGGACTACAATGAGCAGTTCTTC. Its translation is CASSAGADYNEQFF.

The chain recombines TRBV6-2 or TRBV6-3 with TRBJ2-5, with D perhaps matching TRBD1 (5 bases). V gave up 2 bases and J gave up 2 bases, with 6 bases separating them. This CDR3 is built from 13 residues. Germline-derived CDR1 and CDR2 are MNHEY and SVGEGT. Here the CDR3 DNA reads TGTGCCAGCAGTTACGCAGGGCAAGAGACCCAGTACTTC. As protein: CASSYAGQETQYF.

V gene TRBV11-2 combines with J gene TRBJ2-1; 8 bases match TRBD2. J was trimmed by 4 bases and V by 7 bases; bases with no gene match: 18. Germline assignment: CDR1 SGHAT and CDR2 FQNNGV. There are 18 residues in the CDR3. The CDR3 nucleotides are TGTGCCAGCACCCCCATCTATGGGCTAGCGGGCACGTACAATGAGCAGTTCTTC. Its protein product is CASTPIYGLAGTYNEQFF.

The chain combines TRBV9 with TRBJ1-4; 8 nucleotides line up with TRBD1. There are 15 residues in the CDR3. The trim removed 3 bases at V and 8 bases at J, leaving 9 bases unmatched. Per germline, CDR1 SGDLS and CDR2 YYNGEE. CDR3 residues: CASSAFRGRGEKLFF. For the CDR3, the DNA is TGTGCCAGCAGCGCCTTCAGGGGGCGAGGGGAAAAACTGTTTTTT.

This clone occurred a few times. V gene TRBV19 combines with J gene TRBJ2-7, with TRBD2 matching over 10 bases. J gave up 2 bases and V 7 bases, and 8 bases lay outside the gene matches. The CDR3 extends over 15 amino acids. The germline V gene has CDR1 LNHDA and CDR2 SQIVND (reference sequence). The CDR3 sequence: CASTKSGRAPYEQYF. The CDR3 coding sequence is TGTGCCAGTACCAAAAGCGGGAGGGCCCCCTACGAGCAGTACTTC.

This clone was recorded a few times. V gene TRBV4-1 combines with J gene TRBJ2-1, with TRBD1 as a possible D gene (6 bases). Germline-derived CDR1 and CDR2 are MGHRA and YSYEKL. Trimming took 1 base from V and 0 from J, leaving 13 bases between them. CDR3 length: 17 residues. The CDR3 loop is CASSQASGVFSYNEQFF. The DNA for the CDR3 is TGCGCCAGCAGCCAAGCCTCAGGGGTCTTCTCCTACAATGAGCAGTTCTTC.

The chain is built from TRBV28 and TRBJ1-1; D is uncertain. The CDR3 has 15 residues. V lost 5 bases and J lost 1, with 14 bases in between. In germline, CDR1 is MDHEN, CDR2 SYDVKM. The DNA of the CDR3 is TGTGCCAGCAGTAAGCCGGGTCACCAGAACACTGAAGCTTTCTTT. Its translation is CASSKPGHQNTEAFF.

V gene TRBV6-6 combines with J gene TRBJ1-1; TRBD1 is a possible D gene (5 bases). The CDR3 length is 14 residues. The germline V gene encodes CDR1 MNHNY and CDR2 SVGAGI (reference sequence). The ends were cut back, 0 bases at V and 4 bases at J, with 9 bases in the middle. CDR3 amino acids: CASSYSEGTTEAFF. For the CDR3, the DNA is TGTGCCAGCAGTTACTCGGAGGGGACCACTGAAGCTTTCTTT.

The rearrangement joins TRBV7-3 to TRBJ1-2; D is ambiguous. Germline V gives CDR1 SGHTA, CDR2 FQGTGA. V lost 3 bases and J 7 bases, leaving 12 bases between the germline ends. This CDR3 has 13 amino acids. Here the CDR3 DNA reads TGTGCCAGCAGCTTCGGGAGTAAGACTGGCTACACCTTC. Translated: CASSFGSKTGYTF.

The gene calls are TRBV3-1 (or the pseudogene TRBV3-2) and TRBJ2-7; D ambiguous. This CDR3 comprises 12 residues. Germline V CDR1 and CDR2: LGHDT, YNNKEL (reference sequence). With 2 bases removed from V and 0 bases from J, the gap between germline ends came to 2 bases. CDR3 amino acids: CASSQISYEQYF. The CDR3 nucleotides are TGTGCCAGCAGCCAAATCTCCTACGAGCAGTACTTC.

This clone was seen only a few times. V gene TRBV27 combines with J gene TRBJ2-2, with 12 bases lining up with TRBD2. The V segment lost 3 bases and the J segment 7 bases; nucleotides outside the gene matches: 9. The CDR3 runs 17 residues. Per the germline V gene, CDR1 is MNHEY and CDR2 is SMNVEV (reference sequence). CDR3 bases: TGTGCCAGCAGTTTTCCCCCGACTAGCGGGGGTGGCGGGGAGCTGTTTTTT. Translated: CASSFPPTSGGGGELFF.

The CDR3 bases are TGTGCCAGCAGCTTAGAGACAGGGGTGAACACTGAAGCTTTCTTT. Translated: CASSLETGVNTEAFF. The chain employs TRBV7-2 and TRBJ1-1; 8 positions agree with TRBD1. Germline V gene data show CDR1 as SGHTA and CDR2 as FQGNSA. V lost 1 base and J lost 0; bases outside the gene matches: 1. The CDR3 is made up of 15 amino acids.